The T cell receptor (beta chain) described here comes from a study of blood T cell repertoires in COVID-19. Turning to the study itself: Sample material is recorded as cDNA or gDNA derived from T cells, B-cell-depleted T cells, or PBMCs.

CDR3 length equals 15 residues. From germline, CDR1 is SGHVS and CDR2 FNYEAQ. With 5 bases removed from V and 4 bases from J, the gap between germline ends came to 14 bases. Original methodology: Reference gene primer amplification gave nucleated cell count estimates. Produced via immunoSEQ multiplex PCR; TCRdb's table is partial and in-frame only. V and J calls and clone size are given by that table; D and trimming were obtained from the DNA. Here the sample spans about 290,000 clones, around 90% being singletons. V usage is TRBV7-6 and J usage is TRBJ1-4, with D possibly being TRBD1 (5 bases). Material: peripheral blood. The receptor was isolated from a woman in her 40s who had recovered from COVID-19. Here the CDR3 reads CASSPARGGNEKLFF. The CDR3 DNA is TGTGCCAGCAGCCCCGCAAGGGGCGGTAATGAAAAACTGTTTTTT.